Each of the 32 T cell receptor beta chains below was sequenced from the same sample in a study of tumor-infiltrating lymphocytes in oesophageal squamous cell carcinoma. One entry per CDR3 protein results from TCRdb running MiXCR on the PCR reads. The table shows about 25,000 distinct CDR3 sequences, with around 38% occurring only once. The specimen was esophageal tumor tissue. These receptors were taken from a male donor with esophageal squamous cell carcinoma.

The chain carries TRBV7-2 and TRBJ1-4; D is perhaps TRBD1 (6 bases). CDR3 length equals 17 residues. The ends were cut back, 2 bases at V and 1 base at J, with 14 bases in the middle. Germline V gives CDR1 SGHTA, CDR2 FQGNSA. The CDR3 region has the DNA TGTGCCAGCAGCTTAAACCCCACACAGGGAACTAATGAAAAACTGTTTTTT. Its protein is CASSLNPTQGTNEKLFF.

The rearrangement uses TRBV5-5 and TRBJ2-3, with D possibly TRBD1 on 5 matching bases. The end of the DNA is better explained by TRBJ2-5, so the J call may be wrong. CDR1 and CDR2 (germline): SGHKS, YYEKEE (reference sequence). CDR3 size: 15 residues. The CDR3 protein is CASSVKSGPQETQYF. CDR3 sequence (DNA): TGTGCCAGCAGCGTGAAGTCAGGGCCACAAGAGACCCAGTACTTC.

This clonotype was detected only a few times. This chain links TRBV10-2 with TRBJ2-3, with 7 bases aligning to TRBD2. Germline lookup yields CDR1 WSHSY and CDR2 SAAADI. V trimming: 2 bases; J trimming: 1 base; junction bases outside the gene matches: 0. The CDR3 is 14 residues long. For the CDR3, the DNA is TGCGCCAGCAGTGAGGCGGGAGGCACAGATACGCAGTATTTT. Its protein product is CASSEAGGTDTQYF.

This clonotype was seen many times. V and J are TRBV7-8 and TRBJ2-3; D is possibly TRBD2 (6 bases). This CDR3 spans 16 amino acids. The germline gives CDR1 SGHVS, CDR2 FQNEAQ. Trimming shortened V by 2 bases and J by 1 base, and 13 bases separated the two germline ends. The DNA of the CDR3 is TGTGCCAGCAGCTTAAGGCGGCGGGATCGCACAGATACGCAGTATTTT. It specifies CASSLRRRDRTDTQYF.

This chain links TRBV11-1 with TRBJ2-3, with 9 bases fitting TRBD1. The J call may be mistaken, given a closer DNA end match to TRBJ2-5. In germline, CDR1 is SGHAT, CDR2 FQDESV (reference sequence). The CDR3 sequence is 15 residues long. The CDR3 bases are TGTGCCAGCAGCATATCCGGGACAGGGTGGGAGACCCAGTACTTC. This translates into CASSISGTGWETQYF.

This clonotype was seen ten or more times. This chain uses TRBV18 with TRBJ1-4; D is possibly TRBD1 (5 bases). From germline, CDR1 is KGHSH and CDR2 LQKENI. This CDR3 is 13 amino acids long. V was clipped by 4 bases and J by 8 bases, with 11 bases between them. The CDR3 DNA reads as TGTGCCAGCTCACGACAGCCCGGGGAAAAACTGTTTTTT. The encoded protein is CASSRQPGEKLFF.

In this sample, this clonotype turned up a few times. The CDR3 sequence is CASSLGLAGGLDEQYF. CDR3 bases: TGTGCCAGCAGCTTAGGGCTAGCGGGAGGGTTGGACGAGCAGTACTTC. This chain joins TRBV7-2 and TRBJ2-5, with 12 bases fitting TRBD2. The J call is uncertain, as TRBJ2-7 better fits the DNA end. Germline V gene data show CDR1 as SGHTA and CDR2 as FQGNSA. The CDR3 is 16 amino acids.

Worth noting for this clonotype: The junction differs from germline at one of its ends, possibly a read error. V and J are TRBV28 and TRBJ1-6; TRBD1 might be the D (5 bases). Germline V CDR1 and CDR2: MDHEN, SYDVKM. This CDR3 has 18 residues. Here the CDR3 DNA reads TGTGCCAGCAGTCTTCTTGGGACCCCTCCCGGGGGGTCCTACGGGCAGTACTTT. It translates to CASSLLGTPPGGSYGQYF.

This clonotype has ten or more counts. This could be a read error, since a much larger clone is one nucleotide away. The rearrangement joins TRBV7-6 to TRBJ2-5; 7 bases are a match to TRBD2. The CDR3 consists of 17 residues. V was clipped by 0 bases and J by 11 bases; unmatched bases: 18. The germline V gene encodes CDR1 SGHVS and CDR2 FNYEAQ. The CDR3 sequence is CASSLAQGLAEYNEQYF. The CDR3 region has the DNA TGTGCCAGCAGCTTAGCTCAAGGGCTAGCGGAGTACAATGAGCAGTACTTC.

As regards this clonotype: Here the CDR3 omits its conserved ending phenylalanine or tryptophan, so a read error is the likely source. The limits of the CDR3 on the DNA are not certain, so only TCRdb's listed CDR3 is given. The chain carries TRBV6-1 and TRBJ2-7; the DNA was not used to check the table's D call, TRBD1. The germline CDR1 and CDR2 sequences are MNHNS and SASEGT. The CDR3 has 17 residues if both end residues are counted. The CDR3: CASSEGQGAFYGYTFGS.

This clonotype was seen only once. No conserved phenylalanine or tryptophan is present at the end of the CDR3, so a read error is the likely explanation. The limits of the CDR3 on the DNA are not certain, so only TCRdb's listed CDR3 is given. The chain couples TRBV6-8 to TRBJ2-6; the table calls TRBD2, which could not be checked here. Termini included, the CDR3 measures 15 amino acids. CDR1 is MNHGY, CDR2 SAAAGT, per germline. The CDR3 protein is CASRGGGKNIQYFGA.

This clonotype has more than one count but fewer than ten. As DNA, the CDR3 is TGCAGTGCGCAAGACAGGGCCACCGGGGAGCTGTTTTTT. Amino acids: CSAQDRATGELFF. The V gene is TRBV20-1, the J gene TRBJ2-2; 7 nucleotides align to TRBD1. The CDR3 runs 13 residues. Per germline, CDR1 DFQATT and CDR2 SNEGSKA (reference sequence). V was clipped by 6 bases and J by 4 bases; unmatched bases: 5.

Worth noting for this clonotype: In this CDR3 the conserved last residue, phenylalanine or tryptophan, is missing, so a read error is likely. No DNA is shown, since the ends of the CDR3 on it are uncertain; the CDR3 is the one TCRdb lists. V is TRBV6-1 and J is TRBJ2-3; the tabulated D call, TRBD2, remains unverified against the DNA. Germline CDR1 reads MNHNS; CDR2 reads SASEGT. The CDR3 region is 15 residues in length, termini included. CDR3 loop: CASSGGADNEQYFGP.

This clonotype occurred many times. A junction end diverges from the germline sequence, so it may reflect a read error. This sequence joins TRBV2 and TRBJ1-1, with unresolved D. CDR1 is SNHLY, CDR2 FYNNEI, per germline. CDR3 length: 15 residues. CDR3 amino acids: CASSEERAGDTEAFF. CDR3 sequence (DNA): TGTGCCAGCAGCGAAGAGAGGGCGGGTGACACTGAAGCTTTCTTT.

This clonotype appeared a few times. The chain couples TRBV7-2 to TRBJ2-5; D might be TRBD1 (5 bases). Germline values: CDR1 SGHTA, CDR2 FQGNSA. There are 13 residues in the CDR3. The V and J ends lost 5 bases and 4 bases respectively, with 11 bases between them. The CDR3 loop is CASSQDRGETQYF. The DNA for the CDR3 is TGTGCCAGCAGCCAAGACAGAGGAGAGACCCAGTACTTC.

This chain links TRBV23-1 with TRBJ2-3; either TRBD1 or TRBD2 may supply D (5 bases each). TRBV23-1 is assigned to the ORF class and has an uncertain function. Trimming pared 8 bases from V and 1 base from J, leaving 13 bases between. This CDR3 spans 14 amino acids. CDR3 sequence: CASPTAGGTDTQYF. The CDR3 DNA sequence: TGCGCCAGCCCGACAGCCGGGGGCACAGATACGCAGTATTTT.

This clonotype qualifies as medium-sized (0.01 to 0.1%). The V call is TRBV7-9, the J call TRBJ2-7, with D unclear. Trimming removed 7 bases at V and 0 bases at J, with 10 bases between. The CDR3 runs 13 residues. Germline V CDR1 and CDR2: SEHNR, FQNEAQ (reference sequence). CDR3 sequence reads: CASTGGDSYEQYF. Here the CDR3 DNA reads TGTGCCAGCACGGGCGGAGACTCCTACGAGCAGTACTTC.

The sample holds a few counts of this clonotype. In nucleotides, the CDR3 is TGTGCCAGCAGCCTAGACCCGGGACAGGGGGCAGATACGCAGTATTTT. Translated, it gives CASSLDPGQGADTQYF. The gene calls are TRBV14 and TRBJ2-3; 11 bases line up with TRBD1. The CDR3 runs 16 residues. Germline CDR1 SGHDN, CDR2 FVKESK. Losses at the gene ends were 4 bases for V and 4 bases for J; bases not matched to a gene: 7.

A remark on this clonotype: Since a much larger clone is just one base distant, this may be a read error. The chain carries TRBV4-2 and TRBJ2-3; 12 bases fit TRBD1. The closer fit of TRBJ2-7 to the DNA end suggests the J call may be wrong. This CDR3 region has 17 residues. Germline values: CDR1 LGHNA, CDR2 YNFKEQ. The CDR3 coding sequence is TGTGTCAGCAGCCAAGATAAAGGGACAGGGGGCGCCTACGAGCAGTACTTC. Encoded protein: CVSSQDKGTGGAYEQYF.

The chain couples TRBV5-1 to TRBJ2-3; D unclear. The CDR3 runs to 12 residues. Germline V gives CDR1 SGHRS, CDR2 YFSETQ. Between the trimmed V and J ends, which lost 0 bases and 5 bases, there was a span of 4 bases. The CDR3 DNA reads TGCGCCAGCAGCTTGGAGGGAGATACGCAGTATTTT. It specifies CASSLEGDTQYF. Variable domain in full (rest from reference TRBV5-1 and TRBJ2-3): KAGVTQTPRYLIKTRGQQVTLSCSPISGHRSVSWYQQTPGQGLQFLFEYFSETQRNKGNFPGRFSGRQFSNSRSEMNVSTLELGDSALYLCASSLEGDTQYFGPGTRLTVL.

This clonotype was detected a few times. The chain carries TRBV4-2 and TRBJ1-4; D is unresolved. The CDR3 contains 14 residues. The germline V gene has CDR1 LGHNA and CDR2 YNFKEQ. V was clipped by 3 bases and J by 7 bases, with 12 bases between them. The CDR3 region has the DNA TGTGCCAGCAGCCACAAGAGCGGTGGTGAAAAACTGTTTTTT. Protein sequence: CASSHKSGGEKLFF.

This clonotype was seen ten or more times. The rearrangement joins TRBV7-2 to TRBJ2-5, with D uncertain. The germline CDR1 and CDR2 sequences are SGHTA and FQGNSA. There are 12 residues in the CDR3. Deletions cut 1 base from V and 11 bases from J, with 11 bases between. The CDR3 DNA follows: TGTGCCAGCAGCTTAGGAGGTATGGGGCAGTACTTC. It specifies CASSLGGMGQYF.

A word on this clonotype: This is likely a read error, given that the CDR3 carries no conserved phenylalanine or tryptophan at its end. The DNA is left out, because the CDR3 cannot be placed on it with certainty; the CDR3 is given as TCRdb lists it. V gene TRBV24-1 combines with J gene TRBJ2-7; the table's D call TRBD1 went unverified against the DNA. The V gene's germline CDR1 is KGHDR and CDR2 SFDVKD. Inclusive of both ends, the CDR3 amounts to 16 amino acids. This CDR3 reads CATSDSDRRYGYTFGS.

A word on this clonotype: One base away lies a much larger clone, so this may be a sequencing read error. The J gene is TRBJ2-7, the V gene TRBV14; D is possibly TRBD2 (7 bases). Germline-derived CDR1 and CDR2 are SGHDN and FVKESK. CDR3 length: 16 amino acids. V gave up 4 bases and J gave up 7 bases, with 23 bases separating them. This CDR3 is CASSPNRGAGYNEQYF. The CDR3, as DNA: TGTGCCAGCAGCCCAAACCGGGGGGCCGGGTACAATGAGCAGTACTTC. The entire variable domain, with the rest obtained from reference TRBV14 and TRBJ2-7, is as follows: EAGVTQFPSHSVIEKGQTVTLRCDPISGHDNLYWYRRVMGKEIKFLLHFVKESKQDESGMPNNRFLAERTGGTYSTLKVQPAELEDSGVYFCASSPNRGAGYNEQYFGPGTRLTVT.

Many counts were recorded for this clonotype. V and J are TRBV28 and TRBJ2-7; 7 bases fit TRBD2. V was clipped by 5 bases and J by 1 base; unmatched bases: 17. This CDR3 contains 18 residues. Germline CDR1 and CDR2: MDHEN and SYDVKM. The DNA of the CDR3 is TGTGCCAGCAGTCTTCTTGGGACCCCTCCCGGGGGGTCCTACGAGCAGTACTTC. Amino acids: CASSLLGTPPGGSYEQYF.

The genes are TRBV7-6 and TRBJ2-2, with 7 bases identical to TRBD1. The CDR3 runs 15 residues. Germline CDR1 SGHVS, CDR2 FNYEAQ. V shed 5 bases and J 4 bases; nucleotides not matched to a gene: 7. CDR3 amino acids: CASSTRDSVTGELFF. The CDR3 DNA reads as TGTGCCAGCAGCACCAGGGACAGCGTCACCGGGGAGCTGTTTTTT.

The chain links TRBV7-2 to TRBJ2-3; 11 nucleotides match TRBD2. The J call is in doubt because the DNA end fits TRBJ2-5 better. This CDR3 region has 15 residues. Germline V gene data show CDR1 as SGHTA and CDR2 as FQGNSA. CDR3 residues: CASRSSGRADETQYF. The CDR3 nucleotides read TGTGCCAGCAGAAGTAGCGGGAGGGCCGACGAGACCCAGTACTTC.

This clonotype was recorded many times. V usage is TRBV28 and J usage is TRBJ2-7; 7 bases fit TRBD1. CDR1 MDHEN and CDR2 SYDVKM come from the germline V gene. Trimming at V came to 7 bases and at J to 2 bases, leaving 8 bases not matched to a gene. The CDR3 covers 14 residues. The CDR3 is CASTYRGVTYEQYF. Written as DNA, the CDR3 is TGTGCCAGCACATACAGGGGAGTGACCTACGAGCAGTACTTC.

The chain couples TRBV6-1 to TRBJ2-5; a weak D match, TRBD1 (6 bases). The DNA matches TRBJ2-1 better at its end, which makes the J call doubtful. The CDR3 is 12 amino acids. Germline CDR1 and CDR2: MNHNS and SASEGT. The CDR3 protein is CASSRTELEQFF. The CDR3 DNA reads TGTGCCAGCAGCAGGACAGAGCTTGAGCAGTTCTTC.

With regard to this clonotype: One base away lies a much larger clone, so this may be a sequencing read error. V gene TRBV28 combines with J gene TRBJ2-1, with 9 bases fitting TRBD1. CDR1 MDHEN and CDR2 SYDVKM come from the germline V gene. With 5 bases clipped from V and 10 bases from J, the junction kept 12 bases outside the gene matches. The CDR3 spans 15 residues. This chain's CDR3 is CASSAPGQGSYEQFF. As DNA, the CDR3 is TGTGCCAGCAGTGCGCCGGGACAGGGTTCCTACGAGCAGTTCTTC.

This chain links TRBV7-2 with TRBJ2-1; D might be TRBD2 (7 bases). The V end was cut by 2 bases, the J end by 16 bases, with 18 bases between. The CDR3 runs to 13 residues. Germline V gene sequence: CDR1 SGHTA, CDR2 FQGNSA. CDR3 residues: CASSLSGGTEAFF. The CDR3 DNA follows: TGTGCCAGCAGCTTATCGGGGGGCACTGAAGCTTTCTTC.

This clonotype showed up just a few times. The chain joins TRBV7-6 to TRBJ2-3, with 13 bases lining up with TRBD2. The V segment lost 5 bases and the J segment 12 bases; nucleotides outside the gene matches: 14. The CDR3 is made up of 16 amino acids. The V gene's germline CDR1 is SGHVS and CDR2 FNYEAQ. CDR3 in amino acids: CASSLRTSGRKETQYF. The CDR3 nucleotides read TGTGCCAGCAGCCTCCGGACTAGCGGGAGAAAAGAGACCCAGTATTTT.